These T cell receptor beta chains were read from a single sample in a study of T cells in Graves' hyperthyroidism and ophthalmopathy. TCRdb reprocessed the multiplex PCR reads via MiXCR and lists one record per CDR3 protein. The top ten clones hold 3.8% of a sample with approximately 630,000 distinct CDR3 sequences, under 20% of them seen once. The sequenced sample consisted of blood. Every receptor here comes from a woman under 40 with Graves' hyperthyroidism. The CDR3 runs from the conserved cysteine through the conserved F or W. D genes are given only for firm matches. The listing skips clone size in some rows; elsewhere it reads once, few, many or a size class.

D gene: TRBD1; clone size: -; J gene: TRBJ2-7; V gene: TRBV4-1; CDR3 DNA: TGCGCCAGCAGCCAAGCAACGGGACAGTCCTACGAGCAGTACTTC; CDR3 protein: CASSQATGQSYEQYF
D gene: -; clone size: many; J gene: TRBJ2-5; V gene: TRBV12-3/TRBV12-4; CDR3 DNA: TGTGCCAGCAGACATCGAGAGACCCAGTACTTC; CDR3 protein: CASRHRETQYF
D gene: TRBD1; clone size: -; J gene: TRBJ1-1; V gene: TRBV27; CDR3 DNA: TGTGCCAGCAGTCAAGGGACAGCCGTTGAAGCTTTCTTT; CDR3 protein: CASSQGTAVEAFF
D gene: -; clone size: many; J gene: TRBJ2-3; V gene: TRBV20-1; CDR3 DNA: TGCAGTGCTGGCCGGGAATCAGATACGCAGTATTTT; CDR3 protein: CSAGRESDTQYF
D gene: -; clone size: many; J gene: TRBJ1-1; V gene: TRBV30; CDR3 DNA: TGTGCCTGGAGTGCGCCAAATGCAGGACGGAGGAACACTGAAGCTTTCTTT; CDR3 protein: CAWSAPNAGRRNTEAFF
D gene: TRBD1; clone size: many; J gene: TRBJ2-5; V gene: TRBV12-3/TRBV12-4; CDR3 DNA: TGTGCCAGCAGTTTAGACGGGACAGCTAAAGAGACCCAGTACTTC; CDR3 protein: CASSLDGTAKETQYF
D gene: TRBD2; clone size: -; J gene: TRBJ2-2; V gene: TRBV20-1; CDR3 DNA: TGCAGTGCTAGCCGGGGGAGGGCCTACACCGGGGAGCTGTTTTTT; CDR3 protein: CSASRGRAYTGELFF
D gene: -; clone size: many; J gene: TRBJ1-4; V gene: TRBV28; CDR3 DNA: TGTGCCAGTACTATCCCGGGACATAATGAAAAACTGTTTTTT; CDR3 protein: CASTIPGHNEKLFF
D gene: -; clone size: -; J gene: TRBJ2-5; V gene: TRBV24-1; CDR3 DNA: TGTGCCACCAGTGGGGGGGAAGAGACCCAGTACTTC; CDR3 protein: CATSGGEETQYF
D gene: TRBD1; clone size: many; J gene: TRBJ2-7; V gene: TRBV28; CDR3 DNA: TGTGCCAGCAGTTTCGGGACAGACGATGAAGAGCAGTACTTC; CDR3 protein: CASSFGTDDEEQYF
D gene: -; clone size: many; J gene: TRBJ1-4; V gene: TRBV3-1; CDR3 DNA: TGTGCCAGCAGCCAAGGAACTAATGAAAAACTGTTTTTT; CDR3 protein: CASSQGTNEKLFF
D gene: TRBD2; clone size: few; J gene: TRBJ2-1; V gene: TRBV7-9; CDR3 DNA: TGTGCCGGGGAGGGCAGTGATGAGCAGTTCTTC; CDR3 protein: CAGEGSDEQFF
D gene: TRBD1; clone size: few; J gene: TRBJ1-1; V gene: TRBV18; CDR3 DNA: TGTGCCAGCTCACCACAGACAGGGGATACGGAAGCTTTCTTT; CDR3 protein: CASSPQTGDTEAFF
D gene: -; clone size: -; J gene: TRBJ2-7; V gene: TRBV20-1; CDR3 DNA: TGCAGTGCCAGGGGAGGGACAGGCTTCTCCTACGAGCAGCACTTC; CDR3 protein: CSARGGTGFSYEQHF
D gene: -; clone size: few; J gene: TRBJ2-1; V gene: TRBV7-9; CDR3 DNA: TGTGCCAGCAGCGGAGGCGGCTGGACCGTCAACGGGCGCCCCTACAATGAGCAGTTCTTC; CDR3 protein: CASSGGGWTVNGRPYNEQFF
D gene: TRBD2; clone size: many; J gene: TRBJ2-1; V gene: TRBV20-1; CDR3 DNA: TGCAGTGCTAGAGATGTTCTAGCGGCCTACAATGAGCAGTTCTTC; CDR3 protein: CSARDVLAAYNEQFF
D gene: -; clone size: many; J gene: TRBJ2-7; V gene: TRBV6-1; CDR3 DNA: TGTGCCAGCAGTGAAAGGGGCAGGGATTCCTACGAGCAGTACTTC; CDR3 protein: CASSERGRDSYEQYF
D gene: TRBD1; clone size: -; J gene: TRBJ1-6; V gene: TRBV20-1; CDR3 DNA: TGCAGTGCTGGACAGGGTACTTATAATTCACCCCTCCACTTT; CDR3 protein: CSAGQGTYNSPLHF